The TCR beta chain under discussion was sequenced for a study of blood T cell repertoires in COVID-19 (dated by TCRdb to 2020 to 2022). Some background on the complete study: Samples covering the acute and convalescent phases of COVID-19 were provided by collaborators in the United States, Italy and Spain. The prospective study material was composed of cDNA or gDNA derived from T cells, B-cell-depleted T cells, or PBMCs. Deeply sampled blood TCRbeta repertoires from subjects exposed to, actively infected with, or recovered from COVID-19 were included in the dataset. The repertoires were released in a freely available public database meant as a resource for research on the immune response to SARS-CoV-2. Samples came from the ongoing ImmuneRACE study (first 160 participants) plus 1,254 subjects from 6 global collaborators. Sample metadata almost always included a de-identified subject ID, COVID-19 status, age in years and sex. Where HLA class I and class II types were available, the types were taken from metadata supplied by the sample provider, not from assay-based typing.

Summary of the overall study and its limitations: The amount of clinical and demographic metadata varied by source and participant and was provided uncurated.

The immunoSEQ Assay, a bias-controlled multiplex PCR, was used to amplify TCRbeta CDR3 regions from genomic DNA. On the authors' methods: The number of nucleated cells in each sample was estimated from the amplification of reference gene primers within the assay. To quantify the absolute abundance of each unique TCRbeta CDR3 rearrangement, sequence reads were collapsed and filtered. For each sample, productive Simpson clonality was calculated by taking the square root of Simpson's diversity index across productive rearrangements. Not all clones reach the TCRdb copy of this immuneACCESS table, which keeps in-frame sequences only. Checked studies attribute under half of the gap to unresolved V genes and leave the rest unexplained. The DNA gave D and trimming, while V, J and clone size come from that table. Counted in this sample were approximately 140,000 clones; roughly 80% of them appeared once. The ten largest clonotypes hold 2.5% to 3% of the sample.

Concerning this clone: Its cognate antigen has yet to be identified. No much larger clone is present one base from it, and per-base qualities are unavailable.

V and J lose 3 bases and 7 bases, and a span of 12 bases separates them. The CDR3 holds 13 amino acids from the cysteine to the phenylalanine. The retained sequence is limited to the CDR3, 39 bases, with the frame set at the first base. The germline V gene encodes CDR1 MDHEN and CDR2 SYDVKM. The collaborating institutions used their own protocols to collect whole blood in K2EDTA tubes. For TCRbeta analysis, collaborator samples were shipped as frozen whole blood, as isolated PBMCs, or as DNA extracted from either sample type. The chain is made from TRBV28 and TRBJ1-2, with the D gene not clear enough to name. The specimen was peripheral blood. The sequence was obtained from a woman aged 40 to 50 with active or convalescent COVID-19. The CDR3 corresponds to CASSLVTVSGYTF. The DNA sequence is as follows: TGTGCCAGCAGTTTGGTAACAGTCTCTGGCTACACCTTC.